One sample yielded the 11 T cell receptor beta chains listed below, sequenced in a study of TIL therapy for anti-PD-1-resistant metastatic lung cancer. Indicated time point: pre-treatment sample, taken before nivolumab and TIL therapy. The immunoSEQ assay was v3. Sequencing was performed with immunoSEQ multiplex PCR; in TCRdb, only in-frame clones are kept and a portion is missing. The sample includes tens of thousands of clones, 79% seen only once; the top ten take roughly 16%. The sequenced sample was blood, obtained at baseline. These TCRs come from a man between 65 and 85 years old with non-small cell lung cancer.

CDR3 sequence reads: CASSPRGTDTGELFF. The CDR3 DNA reads TGTGCCAGCAGCCCTCGCGGGACTGACACCGGGGAGCTGTTTTTT. The V and J genes are TRBV7-3 and TRBJ2-2; tentative D call: TRBD2 (6 bases). Looked up from germline, CDR1 is SGHTA and CDR2 is FQGTGA. The V and J ends lost 5 bases and 3 bases respectively, with 13 bases between them. The CDR3 runs to 15 residues.

J is TRBJ2-1 and V is TRBV5-4, with 11 bases that match TRBD2. CDR1 and CDR2 from the germline V gene are SGHNT and YYREEE (reference sequence). The CDR3 spans 17 residues. V shed 0 bases, J shed 7 bases, and the junction held 9 bases outside the gene matches. DNA of the CDR3: TGTGCCAGCAGCTTGGCTGGGACTAGCGGCATAGGGAATGAGCAGTTCTTC. Its translation: CASSLAGTSGIGNEQFF. The variable domain in full, completed from reference TRBV5-4 and TRBJ2-1, reads ETGVTQSPTHLIKTRGQQVTLRCSSQSGHNTVSWYQQALGQGPQFIFQYYREEENGRGNFPPRFSGLQFPNYSSELNVNALELDDSALYLCASSLAGTSGIGNEQFFGPGTRLTVL.

This clone was picked up a small number of times. This chain links TRBV19 with TRBJ2-7; maybe TRBD1 (6 bases). Per the germline V gene, CDR1 is LNHDA and CDR2 is SQIVND (reference sequence). The length of the CDR3 is 13 residues. Trimming pared 5 bases from V and 6 bases from J, leaving 14 bases between. The CDR3 nucleotides are TGTGCCAGTAGTGTCCCCCAGGGGCGCGAGCAGTACTTC. Translating it yields CASSVPQGREQYF.

The chain carries TRBV28 and TRBJ1-2; 7 positions match TRBD1. Losses at the gene ends were 3 bases for V and 4 bases for J; bases not matched to a gene: 5. Germline assignment: CDR1 MDHEN and CDR2 SYDVKM. The length of the CDR3 is 14 residues. The CDR3 nucleotides read TGTGCCAGCAGTTTTGGGGGACAGCCCTATGGCTACACCTTC. It specifies CASSFGGQPYGYTF.

This rearrangement joins TRBV7-3 to TRBJ1-1; 10 nucleotides agree with TRBD1. CDR1 is SGHTA and CDR2 is FQGTGA in the germline V gene. The junction had 6 bases not matched to a gene; V was cut back by 0 bases and J by 8 bases. The CDR3 is 15 amino acids. CDR3 region: CASSLTAGTGVEAFF. In DNA, the CDR3 is TGTGCCAGCAGCTTAACCGCTGGGACAGGGGTAGAAGCTTTCTTT.

CDR3 bases: TGCGCCAGCAGCTTGGACGGGAGACTCCCCGGTGATACGCAGTATTTT. The encoded protein is CASSLDGRLPGDTQYF. V usage is TRBV5-1 and J usage is TRBJ2-3; perhaps TRBD2 as D (6 bases). The CDR3 runs to 16 residues. CDR1 is SGHRS and CDR2 is YFSETQ in the germline V gene. Trimming took 0 bases from V and 6 from J, leaving 17 bases between them.

J is TRBJ1-6 and V is TRBV28; 9 nucleotides agree with TRBD1. The V gene's germline CDR1 is MDHEN and CDR2 SYDVKM. The J segment lost 10 bases and the V segment lost 5 bases, leaving 9 bases of the junction unmatched. The length of the CDR3 is 15 residues. The CDR3 here is CASSLGQGYRSPLHF. The CDR3 DNA follows: TGTGCCAGCAGTCTGGGACAGGGATATAGATCACCCCTCCACTTT.

The chain links TRBV7-2 to TRBJ2-7; D is undetermined. The germline gives CDR1 SGHTA, CDR2 FQGNSA. The CDR3 is 13 amino acids. The V end lost 3 bases, the J end lost 0 bases, and 6 bases lay between the germline ends. CDR3 coding DNA: TGTGCCAGCAGCTTGGCTACCTCCTACGAGCAGTACTTC. This gives the protein CASSLATSYEQYF.

The chain employs TRBV6-5 and TRBJ1-5; the match to TRBD1 covers 8 bases. V shed 5 bases and J 7 bases; nucleotides not matched to a gene: 4. CDR3 length: 13 amino acids. Germline values: CDR1 MNHEY, CDR2 SVGAGI. The CDR3 DNA is TGTGCCAGCAGTACAGGGGGATGGCAGCCCCAGCATTTT. Amino acid sequence: CASSTGGWQPQHF.

This chain uses TRBV7-9 with TRBJ2-5; D may be TRBD1 (5 bases). The CDR3 is made up of 15 amino acids. Germline V gene sequence: CDR1 SEHNR, CDR2 FQNEAQ (reference sequence). V lost 0 bases and J lost 1, with 9 bases in between. The CDR3 DNA follows: TGTGCCAGCAGCTTAGCCCTGACAGCCCAAGAGACCCAGTACTTC. Translating gives CASSLALTAQETQYF.

This clone appeared a single time. The J gene is TRBJ1-4, the V gene TRBV28; D may be TRBD1 (6 bases). The V end lost 1 base, the J end lost 8 bases, and 14 bases lay between the germline ends. Germline V CDR1 and CDR2: MDHEN, SYDVKM. The CDR3 spans 15 residues. As DNA, the CDR3 is TGTGCCAGCAGTTTATCCCAGGGGAATTTAGAAAAACTGTTTTTT. It specifies CASSLSQGNLEKLFF.